The 29 T cell receptor beta chains below were found in one sample sequenced in a study of shared clonotypes between healthy human individuals. Assay used: immunoSEQ multiplex PCR; TCRdb lists only in-frame clones, some missing. The sample shows a few million clones, around 94% of them seen only once. Input material: naive CD4+ T cells sorted from blood. Subset given: CD45RA+ positively selected. These receptors originate from a man between 18 and 29 years old in good health.

Concerning this clone itself: The sample carries other DNA sequences with the same CDR3. The chain employs TRBV7-2 and TRBJ2-7, with D maybe TRBD2 (5 bases). The CDR3 runs 13 residues. The germline gives CDR1 SGHTA, CDR2 FQGNSA. Trimming pared 2 bases from V and 1 base from J, leaving 6 bases between. The CDR3 nucleotides read TGTGCCAGCAGCTTACGGGGTTCCTACGAGCAGTACTTC. Translating gives CASSLRGSYEQYF.

This clone was counted a single time. J is TRBJ2-5 and V is TRBV4-2, with TRBD1 matching over 7 bases. V was clipped by 2 bases and J by 5 bases; unmatched bases: 17. The CDR3 has 18 amino acids. Looked up from germline, CDR1 is LGHNA and CDR2 is YNFKEQ. CDR3 amino acids: CASSQFTNRGAGEETQYF. The CDR3 coding sequence is TGTGCCAGCAGCCAATTTACAAACAGGGGCGCCGGGGAGGAGACCCAGTACTTC.

The chain uses TRBV30 and TRBJ1-2; the D gene is possibly TRBD1 (5 bases). Trimming removed 1 base at V and 0 bases at J, with 12 bases between. Germline lookup yields CDR1 GTSNPN and CDR2 SVGIG (reference sequence). The CDR3 runs 15 residues. The CDR3 sequence is CAWSALGAPNYGYTF. DNA of the CDR3: TGTGCCTGGAGTGCCCTCGGGGCCCCTAACTATGGCTACACCTTC.

The chain joins TRBV5-1 to TRBJ1-2, with TRBD1 matching 7 bases. The CDR3 spans 13 residues. CDR1 is SGHRS, CDR2 YFSETQ, per germline. With V trimmed by 4 bases and J by 4 bases, 4 bases remained unmatched. DNA for the CDR3: TGCGCCAGCAGCGAGGGGACAGCCTATGGCTACACCTTC. Translation: CASSEGTAYGYTF.

V gene TRBV7-9 combines with J gene TRBJ2-7; 7 nucleotides align to TRBD1. Germline loops: CDR1 SEHNR, CDR2 FQNEAQ (reference sequence). The CDR3 runs to 15 residues. Trimming cost V 5 bases and J 0 bases; bases outside gene matches: 7. The CDR3 bases are TGTGCCAGCAGCGCACGACAGGGAACCTCCTACGAGCAGTACTTC. Its translation is CASSARQGTSYEQYF.

This clone is a singleton in its sample. The genes are TRBV28 and TRBJ2-6; TRBD2 agrees at 8 bases. The CDR3 is 15 residues long. With V trimmed by 7 bases and J by 2 bases, 4 bases remained unmatched. Per the germline V gene, CDR1 is MDHEN and CDR2 is SYDVKM. CDR3 coding DNA: TGTGCCAGCACCCACGGGGGGGCTGGGGCCAACGTCCTGACTTTC. Its protein product is CASTHGGAGANVLTF.

With respect to this clone: Other DNA sequences in the same sample also yield this CDR3. The CDR3 DNA follows: TGTGCCAGCAGCTTAGATGGGCTAGCGGCGGATACGCAGTATTTT. Translating it yields CASSLDGLAADTQYF. V is TRBV11-2 and J is TRBJ2-3; 7 positions agree with TRBD2. Germline V gene lookup returns CDR1 SGHAT and CDR2 FQNNGV. CDR3 length: 15 residues. V lost 0 bases and J lost 6; bases outside the gene matches: 6.

This clone has just one count. The rearrangement uses TRBV19 and TRBJ1-1; D remains ambiguous. Trimming stripped 6 bases from V and 6 bases from J, with 20 bases between. Germline CDR1 is LNHDA and CDR2 is SQIVND (reference sequence). The length of the CDR3 is 15 residues. The CDR3 coding sequence is TGTGCCAGTAGGCCGGGAAGTACGGTCCTGTCTGAAGCTTTCTTT. Protein sequence: CASRPGSTVLSEAFF.

This rearrangement joins TRBV2 to TRBJ1-5, with a weak D call TRBD1 (6 bases). Germline values: CDR1 SNHLY, CDR2 FYNNEI. The CDR3 consists of 17 residues. Trimming removed 6 bases from V and 3 bases from J, with 21 bases in between. CDR3 amino acids: CASSPSGRRDTNQPQHF. CDR3 nucleotide sequence: TGTGCCAGCAGCCCGTCAGGGAGAAGGGACACCAATCAGCCCCAGCATTTT. The full variable domain, with the rest looked up from reference TRBV2 and TRBJ1-5, is EPEVTQTPSHQVTQMGQEVILRCVPISNHLYFYWYRQILGQKVEFLVSFYNNEISEKSEIFDDQFSVERPDGSNFTLKIRSTKLEDSAMYFCASSPSGRRDTNQPQHFGDGTRLSIL.

The chain recombines TRBV2 with TRBJ2-3; D ambiguous. Germline lookup yields CDR1 SNHLY and CDR2 FYNNEI. This CDR3 is built from 12 residues. V was clipped by 4 bases and J by 10 bases, with 12 bases between them. The CDR3 DNA reads as TGTGCCAGCAGTGGTTCCCCTCTATCGCAGTATTTT. Its translation is CASSGSPLSQYF.

The CDR3 region has the DNA TGTGCCAGCAGCTTGGGAGGGCTCGACACCGGGGAGCTGTTTTTT. Protein sequence: CASSLGGLDTGELFF. V and J are TRBV5-5 and TRBJ2-2; D is perhaps TRBD2 (5 bases). This CDR3 spans 15 amino acids. Germline V gene data show CDR1 as SGHKS and CDR2 as YYEKEE (reference sequence). V lost 0 bases to trimming and J lost 3 bases, with 9 bases between them.

The chain employs TRBV27 and TRBJ2-1; a possible D gene is TRBD2 (5 bases). V dropped 1 base and J dropped 7 bases, with 14 bases sitting between them. The CDR3 sequence is 15 residues long. From germline, CDR1 is MNHEY and CDR2 SMNVEV (reference sequence). CDR3 nucleotide sequence: TGTGCCAGCAGTTTATACTGGGTTGGCGGGAATGAGCAGTTCTTC. Protein: CASSLYWVGGNEQFF.

This clone was seen just once. V and J are TRBV30 and TRBJ2-1; the match to TRBD1 covers 9 bases. Germline V CDR1 and CDR2: GTSNPN, SVGIG (reference sequence). V trimming: 6 bases; J trimming: 12 bases; junction bases outside the gene matches: 9. The CDR3 runs 12 residues. Written as DNA, the CDR3 is TGTGCCTGCCGGGACAGGGAAGCGGGGCAGTTCTTC. Its translation: CACRDREAGQFF.

V is TRBV10-3 and J is TRBJ2-1; 10 bases align to TRBD2. CDR1 is ENHRY, CDR2 SYGVKD, per germline. Trimming removed 2 bases from V and 15 bases from J; junction bases left unmatched: 4. The CDR3 length is 12 residues. CDR3 nucleotides: TGTGCCATCAGTGAGGGGACTAGCGTTCTGTTCTTC. Translated: CAISEGTSVLFF.

The V gene is TRBV11-2, the J gene TRBJ2-2, with 9 bases matching TRBD1. This CDR3 contains 14 residues. Germline lookup yields CDR1 SGHAT and CDR2 FQNNGV. Trimming removed 4 bases from V and 7 bases from J; junction bases left unmatched: 4. Here the CDR3 DNA reads TGTGCCAGCAGCTGGGACAGGGCCGGCGGGGAGCTGTTTTTT. It is translated as CASSWDRAGGELFF.

In its sample, this clone was seen once. The DNA for the CDR3 is TGTGCCAGCAGCTCGGACAGGGGCAGTGAAAAACTGTTTTTT. Its protein product is CASSSDRGSEKLFF. The rearrangement links TRBV7-2 to TRBJ1-4; TRBD1 matches 9 bases. Germline V gene data show CDR1 as SGHTA and CDR2 as FQGNSA. The ends lost 4 bases at V and 7 bases at J; junction bases unmatched: 4. The CDR3 is made up of 14 amino acids.

This chain joins TRBV5-5 and TRBJ2-1; 7 bases align to TRBD1. The CDR3 runs 16 residues. V gave up 2 bases and J gave up 2 bases; unmatched junction bases: 7. Germline V gene lookup returns CDR1 SGHKS and CDR2 YYEKEE (reference sequence). The CDR3 nucleotides read TGTGCCAGCAGCTTACAGGGGATTGGGGCCTACAATGAGCAGTTCTTC. Its translation: CASSLQGIGAYNEQFF.

The rearrangement uses TRBV5-1 and TRBJ2-3, with TRBD2 matching over 14 bases. The V segment lost 3 bases and the J segment 7 bases; nucleotides outside the gene matches: 7. Germline V CDR1 and CDR2: SGHRS, YFSETQ. The CDR3 loop spans 16 amino acids. The CDR3 sequence is CASSSTSGGAIYTQYF. In nucleotides, the CDR3 is TGCGCCAGCAGCTCGACTAGCGGGGGGGCCATATATACGCAGTATTTT.

The J gene is TRBJ2-7, the V gene TRBV7-6; TRBD2 aligns across 8 bases. Germline CDR1 SGHVS, CDR2 FNYEAQ. V trimming: 5 bases; J trimming: 4 bases; junction bases outside the gene matches: 7. The CDR3 is made up of 14 amino acids. This CDR3 is CASSPDGRGYEQYF. CDR3 bases: TGTGCCAGCAGCCCCGACGGGAGGGGATACGAGCAGTACTTC.

CDR3 loop: CASNPTRSRGYSNQPQHF. CDR3 nucleotides: TGTGCCAGTAATCCGACGAGGTCTCGGGGTTATAGCAATCAGCCCCAGCATTTT. The V and J genes are TRBV19 and TRBJ1-5; D unresolved. CDR1 is LNHDA, CDR2 SQIVND, per germline (reference sequence). This CDR3 has 18 residues. With 7 bases removed from V and 0 bases from J, the gap between germline ends came to 22 bases.

The chain carries TRBV19 and TRBJ2-2, with TRBD2 identical over 8 bases. This CDR3 has 14 amino acids. V trimming: 0 bases; J trimming: 11 bases; junction bases outside the gene matches: 5. Germline-derived CDR1 and CDR2 are LNHDA and SQIVND (reference sequence). The CDR3 loop is CASSIDQAGGELFF. The CDR3 DNA reads as TGTGCCAGTAGTATAGATCAGGCGGGGGGAGAGCTGTTTTTT.

Concerning this clone: The junction differs from germline at one of its ends, possibly a read error. This chain links TRBV20-1 with TRBJ2-7, with TRBD2 identical over 13 bases. Germline lookup yields CDR1 DFQATT and CDR2 SNEGSKA (reference sequence). The length of the CDR3 is 11 residues. The CDR3 bases are TGCAGTGCTAGGACTAGCGGGAGGACTACCTTC. Its translation: CSARTSGRTTF.

The J gene is TRBJ1-6, the V gene TRBV18; 8 bases align to TRBD1. The germline CDR1 and CDR2 sequences are KGHSH and LQKENI. V lost 6 bases to trimming and J lost 2 bases; unmatched junction nucleotides: 6. CDR3 size: 16 residues. CDR3 in DNA: TGTGCCAGCTCGCCTCAGGGGGCGGCCTATAATTCACCCCTCCACTTT. It codes for CASSPQGAAYNSPLHF.

The J gene is TRBJ2-1, the V gene TRBV10-1, with D uncertain. The CDR3 runs to 13 residues. Germline V gives CDR1 WNHNN, CDR2 SYGVQD (reference sequence). The V gene lost 3 bases and the J gene lost 10 bases, with 13 bases spanning the gap. CDR3 coding DNA: TGCGCCAGCAGTGATTTTACGGCAAACGAGCAGTTCTTC. It specifies CASSDFTANEQFF.

V is TRBV11-3 and J is TRBJ2-1, with D perhaps TRBD2 (5 bases). Trimming pared 5 bases from V and 9 bases from J, leaving 14 bases between. This CDR3 contains 13 residues. The V gene's germline CDR1 is SGHNT and CDR2 YENEEA. The CDR3 reads CASSLNGVVEQFF. DNA of the CDR3: TGTGCCAGCAGCCTCAACGGGGTAGTTGAGCAGTTCTTC.

The rearrangement links TRBV10-1 to TRBJ1-3; D is ambiguous. The CDR3 covers 14 residues. V was shortened by 3 bases and J by 0 bases, with 6 bases between the two germline ends. Per germline, CDR1 WNHNN and CDR2 SYGVQD (reference sequence). The CDR3 sequence: CASSETHSGNTIYF. The CDR3 DNA reads as TGCGCCAGCAGTGAAACCCACTCTGGAAACACCATATATTTT.

The chain links TRBV29-1 to TRBJ2-7; 10 bases fit TRBD1. CDR1 and CDR2 from the germline V gene are SQVTM and ANQGSEA. There are 15 residues in the CDR3. V gave up 7 bases and J gave up 3 bases; unmatched junction bases: 12. This chain's CDR3 is CSARIPGQGFYEQYF. In nucleotides, the CDR3 is TGCAGCGCGCGTATTCCGGGACAGGGGTTCTACGAGCAGTACTTC.

The J gene is TRBJ2-1, the V gene TRBV9; D perhaps matches TRBD2 (6 bases). From germline, CDR1 is SGDLS and CDR2 YYNGEE. The V end lost 3 bases, the J end lost 8 bases, and 18 bases lay between the germline ends. CDR3 size: 15 residues. In DNA, the CDR3 is TGTGCCAGCAGCGCCGAGGTTGGGGGGAGCGATGAGCAGTTCTTC. Translation gives CASSAEVGGSDEQFF.

The chain links TRBV7-2 to TRBJ2-7; 13 bases are a match to TRBD2. J gave up 3 bases and V 2 bases, and 10 bases lay outside the gene matches. CDR3 length: 18 amino acids. The germline gives CDR1 SGHTA, CDR2 FQGNSA. The DNA for the CDR3 is TGTGCCAGCAGCTTAATAGGGACTAGCGGGACCACCGGCTACGAGCAGTACTTC. Translating gives CASSLIGTSGTTGYEQYF.